This T cell receptor beta chain stems from a study of shared clonotypes between healthy human individuals. About this clone: Its specificity is not known. The sample has other DNA sequences that encode this CDR3 too.

Cells designated naive CD8 were CD45RO-negative and were positively selected for CCR7, with terminally differentiated effector memory CD45RA+ cells excluded. Each PCR replicate from the sorted subsets contained approximately 0.2 ug DNA, which is about 31,000 T cell genomes. Using immunoSEQ multiplex PCR, the repertoire was profiled, and TCRdb retains in-frame clones only, with some absent. The table has some 2.1 million clones, just over 90% seen once. Findings of the study overall: Donor scarcity curtailed the genetic and exposure-history diversity represented herein.

The CDR3 sequence is 15 residues long. V trimming: 3 bases; J trimming: 2 bases; junction bases outside the gene matches: 2. CDR1 LNHNV and CDR2 YYDKDF come from the germline V gene (reference sequence). The chain recombines TRBV15 with TRBJ1-5; 9 bases match TRBD1. This TCR was recovered from a man in his late teens or twenties in good health. Some clones in this sample may be carry-over from other donors' samples. The sequenced sample was naive CD8+ T cells from PBMCs. The CDR3 is CATSSRDRGNQPQHF. CDR3 DNA: TGTGCCACCAGCAGCCGGGACAGGGGCAATCAGCCCCAGCATTTT.